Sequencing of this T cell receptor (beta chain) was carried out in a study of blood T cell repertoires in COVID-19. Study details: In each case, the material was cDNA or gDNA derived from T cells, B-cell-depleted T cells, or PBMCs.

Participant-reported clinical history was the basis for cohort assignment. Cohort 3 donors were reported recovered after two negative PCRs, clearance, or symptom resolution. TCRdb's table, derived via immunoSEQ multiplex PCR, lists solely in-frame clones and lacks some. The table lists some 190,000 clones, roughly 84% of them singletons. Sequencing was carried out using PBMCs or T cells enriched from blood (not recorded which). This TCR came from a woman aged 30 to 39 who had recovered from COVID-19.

The CDR3 DNA sequence: TGTGCCACCGACAGTGACAGGGGAAGGAGCCAGCCCCAGCATTTT. Translation gives CATDSDRGRSQPQHF. The chain recombines TRBV6-6 with TRBJ1-5; 8 bases match TRBD1. V gave up 10 bases and J gave up 7 bases; unmatched junction bases: 15. CDR1 and CDR2 (germline): MNHNY, SVGAGI (reference sequence). The CDR3 contains 15 residues.